These 22 T cell receptor beta chains share one sample of origin, sequenced in a study of blood T cells in healthy people across ages. Through a sample-barcoded 5' primer and a J-beta primer mix, a second PCR was run for roughly 6 to 12 cycles. TCRdb re-analysed the 5' RACE reads in MiXCR, keeping a single row per CDR3 protein. Among about 600,000 distinct CDR3 sequences listed, 40% to 50% were seen once. Sequenced input: blood. The source is a man older than 75 in good health.

This clonotype has ten or more counts. The genes are TRBV6-6 and TRBJ1-2; a possible D gene is TRBD1 (5 bases). This CDR3 comprises 14 residues. V lost 4 bases and J 0 bases, leaving 9 bases between the germline ends. In germline, CDR1 is MNHNY, CDR2 SVGAGI (reference sequence). The CDR3 DNA sequence: TGTGCCAGCAGTTTCTCGACAGCTAACTATGGCTACACCTTC. This translates into CASSFSTANYGYTF.

This clonotype was counted only a few times. The chain joins TRBV7-8 to TRBJ2-7; D remains ambiguous. The CDR3 is 14 amino acids. V was pared by 5 bases and J by 5 bases, with 16 bases between. CDR1 is SGHVS and CDR2 is FQNEAQ in the germline V gene. DNA for the CDR3: TGTGCCAGCAGCCCCCTGACGGCTACGAACGAGCAGTACTTC. This sequence encodes CASSPLTATNEQYF.

The chain links TRBV9 to TRBJ2-5, with D possibly being TRBD2 (6 bases). The CDR3 loop spans 13 amino acids. Trimming removed 4 bases at V and 5 bases at J, with 12 bases between. Germline values: CDR1 SGDLS, CDR2 YYNGEE. CDR3 sequence: CASSPRDWETQYF. Written as DNA, the CDR3 is TGTGCCAGCAGCCCTCGGGACTGGGAGACCCAGTACTTC.

The chain carries TRBV12-3 or TRBV12-4 and TRBJ1-4; D may be TRBD1 (5 bases). The CDR3 runs 14 residues. With 5 bases removed from V and 7 bases from J, the gap between germline ends came to 14 bases. The chain's CDR3 is CASSPGRIIEKLFF. The CDR3 bases are TGTGCCAGCAGTCCGGGACGGATCATTGAAAAACTGTTTTTT.

In its sample, this clonotype was seen a few times. The chain carries TRBV29-1 and TRBJ1-1; TRBD1 matches 11 bases. This CDR3 has 13 residues. With V trimmed by 7 bases and J by 9 bases, 10 bases remained unmatched. The germline V gene has CDR1 SQVTM and CDR2 ANQGSEA. The CDR3 loop is CSALGQGAGQAFF. The CDR3 DNA is TGCAGCGCCCTAGGACAGGGGGCGGGTCAAGCTTTCTTT.

This clonotype was seen only a few times. The gene calls are TRBV30 and TRBJ1-1, with no clear D. From germline, CDR1 is GTSNPN and CDR2 SVGIG (reference sequence). The V end lost 1 base, the J end lost 3 bases, and 12 bases lay between the germline ends. The length of the CDR3 is 14 residues. CDR3 coding DNA: TGTGCCTGGAGTGGAGGTCCTTGGGACACTGAAGCTTTCTTT. Residues: CAWSGGPWDTEAFF. The full variable domain, completed using reference TRBV30 and TRBJ1-1, is SQTIHQWPATLVQPVGSPLSLECTVEGTSNPNLYWYRQAAGRGLQLLFYSVGIGQISSEVPQNLSASRPQDRQFILSSKKLLLSDSGFYLCAWSGGPWDTEAFFGQGTRLTVV.

This rearrangement joins TRBV6-6 to TRBJ2-7; D possibly corresponds to TRBD2 (5 bases). The CDR3 runs to 13 residues. Trimming pared 5 bases from V and 8 bases from J, leaving 16 bases between. CDR1 is MNHNY, CDR2 SVGAGI, per germline (reference sequence). CDR3 in DNA: TGTGCCAGCAGTGACGTGGAGGTTGGGAAGCAGTACTTC. Protein: CASSDVEVGKQYF.

The chain couples TRBV7-8 to TRBJ2-7; 9 nucleotides align to TRBD1. The V gene end was trimmed by 8 bases and the J gene end by 2 bases; junction bases not matched to a gene: 4. This CDR3 has 13 residues. Germline-derived CDR1 and CDR2 are SGHVS and FQNEAQ. The CDR3 here is CASGWDRAYEQYF. The DNA for the CDR3 is TGTGCCAGCGGCTGGGACAGGGCCTACGAGCAGTACTTC.

This clonotype occurred a few times. This rearrangement joins TRBV7-9 to TRBJ2-1; 8 bases fit TRBD2. CDR3 size: 16 residues. CDR1 and CDR2 from the germline V gene are SEHNR and FQNEAQ (reference sequence). Trimming removed 1 base from V and 3 bases from J; junction bases left unmatched: 5. CDR3 loop: CASSLGSGSNYNEQFF. The CDR3 DNA follows: TGTGCCAGCAGCTTAGGAAGCGGGAGTAACTACAATGAGCAGTTCTTC.

This clonotype came up a few times. The chain combines TRBV7-2 with TRBJ2-1; 9 bases agree with TRBD1. CDR1 is SGHTA and CDR2 is FQGNSA in the germline V gene. The CDR3 extends over 15 amino acids. Trimming removed 6 bases from V and 9 bases from J; junction bases left unmatched: 12. CDR3 DNA: TGTGCCAGCAGAGTCGGGACAGGGTCCCTCGTTGAGCAGTTCTTC. It specifies CASRVGTGSLVEQFF.

The chain links TRBV7-2 to TRBJ2-2; a weak D match, TRBD2 (6 bases). Germline V lookup: CDR1 SGHTA, CDR2 FQGNSA. V gave up 3 bases and J gave up 4 bases, with 9 bases separating them. The CDR3 is 14 amino acids. DNA of the CDR3: TGTGCCAGCAGCTTGGGACTTCCCACCGGGGAGCTGTTTTTT. It encodes CASSLGLPTGELFF.

This clonotype was detected only once. This chain connects TRBV6-2 or TRBV6-3 to TRBJ2-2; 7 bases align to TRBD2. CDR3 size: 16 residues. J was trimmed by 4 bases and V by 2 bases; bases with no gene match: 7. In germline, CDR1 is MNHEY, CDR2 SVGEGT. CDR3 protein: CASSYPSSGFTGELFF. The CDR3 DNA reads TGTGCCAGCAGTTACCCCTCTAGCGGCTTCACCGGGGAGCTGTTTTTT.

V usage is TRBV6-6 and J usage is TRBJ2-1, with 8 bases that match TRBD1. Losses at the gene ends were 5 bases for V and 6 bases for J; bases not matched to a gene: 6. Germline CDR1 MNHNY, CDR2 SVGAGI (reference sequence). The CDR3 sequence is 14 residues long. The CDR3 is CASSPQDRVNEQFF. Here the CDR3 DNA reads TGTGCCAGCAGTCCGCAGGACAGGGTCAATGAGCAGTTCTTC.

This clonotype turned up a few times. As DNA, the CDR3 is TGCGCCAGCAGCTTACGGGCAACTAATGAAAAACTGTTTTTT. Translating gives CASSLRATNEKLFF. The chain carries TRBV5-1 and TRBJ1-4; D gene uncertain. This CDR3 has 14 amino acids. The V gene's germline CDR1 is SGHRS and CDR2 YFSETQ. V lost 2 bases and J lost 0, with 5 bases in between.

This clonotype was detected a few times. The J gene is TRBJ2-7, the V gene TRBV4-3, with 8 bases matching TRBD2. V lost 1 base to trimming and J lost 5 bases; unmatched junction nucleotides: 10. The CDR3 runs 16 residues. The germline CDR1 and CDR2 sequences are LGHNA and YSLEER. The DNA for the CDR3 is TGCGCCAGCAGCCAAGTTCTCGGCGGGGGGACAAACGAGCAGTACTTC. This codes for CASSQVLGGGTNEQYF.

The chain links TRBV5-4 to TRBJ2-1; tentative D call: TRBD2 (6 bases). The V and J ends lost 4 bases and 0 bases respectively, with 11 bases between them. The CDR3 has 15 amino acids. The germline gives CDR1 SGHNT, CDR2 YYREEE (reference sequence). In nucleotides, the CDR3 is TGTGCCAGCAGCCCCCAAGCGGGCTCCTACAATGAGCAGTTCTTC. Amino acid sequence: CASSPQAGSYNEQFF.

The gene calls are TRBV6-5 and TRBJ2-1; 8 positions match TRBD2. Germline V gene sequence: CDR1 MNHEY, CDR2 SVGAGI. V trimming: 5 bases; J trimming: 10 bases; junction bases outside the gene matches: 16. The CDR3 is 16 amino acids. CDR3 region: CASSRSGRAGAGEQFF. Written as DNA, the CDR3 is TGTGCCAGCAGTCGTTCGGGACGAGCGGGAGCGGGAGAGCAGTTCTTC.

The V call is TRBV9, the J call TRBJ2-5; no firm D call. The closer fit of TRBJ2-7 to the DNA end suggests the J call may be wrong. The CDR3 contains 14 residues. Germline CDR1 and CDR2: SGDLS and YYNGEE. The DNA for the CDR3 is TGTGCCAGCAGCGTAGGGCCATCACTATACGAGCAGTACTTC. Translation: CASSVGPSLYEQYF.

The CDR3 coding sequence is TGTGCCAGCAGACCCGGGAGGCCCGGGGATGGGTCGGATACGCAGTATTTT. This codes for CASRPGRPGDGSDTQYF. The chain couples TRBV12-3 or TRBV12-4 to TRBJ2-3, with TRBD2 identical over 7 bases. The CDR3 contains 17 residues. With V trimmed by 6 bases and J by 6 bases, 18 bases remained unmatched.

This clonotype showed up many times. The V call is TRBV7-9, the J call TRBJ2-1; 7 bases are a match to TRBD2. CDR1 SEHNR and CDR2 FQNEAQ come from the germline V gene (reference sequence). The CDR3 length is 14 residues. Germline trimming cut 5 bases from V and 7 bases from J; bases unmatched to any gene: 8. For the CDR3, the DNA is TGTGCCAGCAGCAAAGGCGGGAGTAGGAATGAGCAGTTCTTC. Amino acid sequence: CASSKGGSRNEQFF.

This clonotype was detected only a few times. The gene calls are TRBV29-1 and TRBJ2-5; a weak D match, TRBD2 (6 bases). Germline CDR1 and CDR2: SQVTM and ANQGSEA. Trimming cost V 7 bases and J 1 base, with 16 bases left between them. The CDR3 runs to 14 residues. CDR3 sequence: CSARREQPQETQYF. CDR3 bases: TGCAGCGCCCGGAGGGAGCAGCCCCAAGAGACCCAGTACTTC.

This clonotype was counted only a few times. This chain links TRBV9 with TRBJ2-1, with D unresolved. Looked up from germline, CDR1 is SGDLS and CDR2 is YYNGEE. Trimming took off 0 bases at V and 3 bases at J, with 16 bases between the two ends. The CDR3 length is 17 residues. In nucleotides, the CDR3 is TGTGCCAGCAGCGTAGGGCCGACAATTCCCTTCTACAATGAGCAGTTCTTC. It encodes CASSVGPTIPFYNEQFF.